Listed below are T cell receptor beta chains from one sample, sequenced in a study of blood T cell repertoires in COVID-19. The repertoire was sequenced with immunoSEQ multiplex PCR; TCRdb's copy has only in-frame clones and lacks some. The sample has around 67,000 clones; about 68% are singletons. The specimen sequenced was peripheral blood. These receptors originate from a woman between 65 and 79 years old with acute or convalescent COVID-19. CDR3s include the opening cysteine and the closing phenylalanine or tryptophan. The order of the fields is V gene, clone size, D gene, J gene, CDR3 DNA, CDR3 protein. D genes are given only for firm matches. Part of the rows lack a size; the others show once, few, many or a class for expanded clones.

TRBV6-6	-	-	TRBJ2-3	TGTGCCAGCAGTGGGAGAGGGTCAGGCACAGATACGCAGTATTTT	CASSGRGSGTDTQYF
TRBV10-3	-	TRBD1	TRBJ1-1	TGTGCCATCAGGGGGGGGACAGGAAGAGACACTGAAGCTTTCTTT	CAIRGGTGRDTEAFF
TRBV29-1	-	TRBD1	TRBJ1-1	TGCAGCGTTGAAGAACAGGGGAGCACTGAAGCTTTCTTT	CSVEEQGSTEAFF
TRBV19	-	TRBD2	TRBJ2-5	TGTGCCAGTAGTAACAGCGGGGGCGCAGAGACCCAGTACTTC	CASSNSGGAETQYF
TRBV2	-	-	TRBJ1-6	TGTGCCAGCAGTTACCCTGGATCTGGGCATTCACCCCTCCACTTT	CASSYPGSGHSPLHF
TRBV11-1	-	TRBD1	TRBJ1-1	TGTGCCAGCAGCTTCGGACAGGGGGCAGGGGCTTTCTTT	CASSFGQGAGAFF
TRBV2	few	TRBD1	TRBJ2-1	TGTGCCAGCAGTCGGGACAGGGGGATCCATGAGCAGTTCTTC	CASSRDRGIHEQFF
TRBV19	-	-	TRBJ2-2	TGTGCCAGTAGGGTAACGGGGGCGAACACCGGGGAGCTGTTTTTT	CASRVTGANTGELFF
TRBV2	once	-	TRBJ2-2	TGTGCCAGCAGCTGGATGGGCAGCAACACCGGGGAGCTGTTTTTT	CASSWMGSNTGELFF
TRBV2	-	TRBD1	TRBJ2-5	TGTGCCAGCAGATCCTGGGGACAGGCGGAGACCCAGTACTTC	CASRSWGQAETQYF
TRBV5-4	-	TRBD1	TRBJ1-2	TGTGCCAGCAGCCCACGTGAGGGGACAGGGGGCCACCGCGATGGCTACACCTTC	CASSPREGTGGHRDGYTF
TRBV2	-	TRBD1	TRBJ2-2	TGTGCCAGCAGTGGCCGGGACAGGGGAAGAAGAAACACCGGGGAGCTGTTTTTT	CASSGRDRGRRNTGELFF
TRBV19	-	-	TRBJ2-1	TGTGCCAGTAGTATAGGGGGAGTGGGCCCGGGGAATGAGCAGTTCTTC	CASSIGGVGPGNEQFF
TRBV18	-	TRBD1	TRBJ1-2	TGTGCCAGCTCACCTATGGACAGGGCCCCTAACTATGGCTACACCTTC	CASSPMDRAPNYGYTF
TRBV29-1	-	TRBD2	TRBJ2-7	TGCAGCGTTGAGGCCCAGGGAGGGTACGAGCAGTACTTC	CSVEAQGGYEQYF
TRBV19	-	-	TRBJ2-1	TGTGCCAGTAGTATATTCGCAACTAACAATGAGCAGTTCTTC	CASSIFATNNEQFF
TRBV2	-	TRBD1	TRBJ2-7	TGTGCCAGCAGTGATTTATTACAGGGGTCTCGTTACTACGAGCAGTACTTC	CASSDLLQGSRYYEQYF
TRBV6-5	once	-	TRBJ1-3	TGTGCCAGCAGTACCGGGGGTGCTGGAAACACCATATATTTT	CASSTGGAGNTIYF
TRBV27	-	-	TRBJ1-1	TGTGCCAGCAGGGATTGGGGGGGGGCCACTGAAGCTTTCTTT	CASRDWGGATEAFF
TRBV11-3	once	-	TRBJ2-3	TGTGCCAGCAGCTCCGGACGGGGAGATACGCAGTATTTT	CASSSGRGDTQYF